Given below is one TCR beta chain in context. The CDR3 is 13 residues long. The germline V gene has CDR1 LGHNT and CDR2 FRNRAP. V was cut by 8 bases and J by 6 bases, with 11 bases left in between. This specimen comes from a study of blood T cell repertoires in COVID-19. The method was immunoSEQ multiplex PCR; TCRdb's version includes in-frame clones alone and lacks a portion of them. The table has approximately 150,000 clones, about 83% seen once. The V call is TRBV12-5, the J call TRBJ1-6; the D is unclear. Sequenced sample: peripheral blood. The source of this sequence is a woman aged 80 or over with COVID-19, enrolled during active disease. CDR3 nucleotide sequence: TGTGCTAGTTCGGGTCAGTTTAATTCACCCCTCCACTTT. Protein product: CASSGQFNSPLHF.